This T cell receptor beta chain was found in a study of blood T cell repertoires in COVID-19. Study-level background: Specimens from acute and convalescent COVID-19 originated in the United States, Italy and Spain. PBMCs, B-cell-depleted T cells, or T cells provided the cDNA or gDNA that made up the material.

Source study methods: Amplification of reference gene primers provided the estimated nucleated cell counts. Assay used: immunoSEQ multiplex PCR; TCRdb lists only in-frame clones, some missing. The V and J calls and clone size come from that table; D and trimming were worked out from the DNA. The sample lists 120,000 or so clones; about 82% were seen once. The receptor was derived from a man in his sixties with active or convalescent COVID-19. The sequencing sample was made of peripheral blood.

The CDR3 here is CASSLSGSAADTQYF. Here the CDR3 DNA reads TGTGCCAGCAGCTTGAGCGGGAGTGCTGCAGATACGCAGTATTTT. The rearrangement links TRBV7-3 to TRBJ2-3, with 8 positions matching TRBD2. This CDR3 comprises 15 residues. The J segment lost 4 bases and the V segment lost 3 bases, leaving 6 bases of the junction unmatched. The germline CDR1 and CDR2 sequences are SGHTA and FQGTGA.